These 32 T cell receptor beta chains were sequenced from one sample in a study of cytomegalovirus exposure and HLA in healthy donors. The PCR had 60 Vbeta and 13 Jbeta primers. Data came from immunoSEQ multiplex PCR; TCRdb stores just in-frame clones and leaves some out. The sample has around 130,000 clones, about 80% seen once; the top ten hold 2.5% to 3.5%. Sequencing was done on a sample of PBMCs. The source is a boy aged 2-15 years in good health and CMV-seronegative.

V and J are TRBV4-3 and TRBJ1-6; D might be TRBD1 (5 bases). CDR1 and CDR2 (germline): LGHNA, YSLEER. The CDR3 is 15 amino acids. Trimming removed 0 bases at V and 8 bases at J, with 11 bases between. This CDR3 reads CASSQDSREDSPLHF. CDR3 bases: TGCGCCAGCAGCCAAGACAGCAGGGAAGATTCACCCCTCCACTTT.

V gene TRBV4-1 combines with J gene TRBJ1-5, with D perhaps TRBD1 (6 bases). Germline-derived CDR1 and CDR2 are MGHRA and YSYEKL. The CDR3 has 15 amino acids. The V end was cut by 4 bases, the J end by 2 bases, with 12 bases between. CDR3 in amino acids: CASSLTGHGNQPQHF. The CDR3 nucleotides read TGCGCCAGCAGCCTGACGGGACACGGCAATCAGCCCCAGCATTTT.

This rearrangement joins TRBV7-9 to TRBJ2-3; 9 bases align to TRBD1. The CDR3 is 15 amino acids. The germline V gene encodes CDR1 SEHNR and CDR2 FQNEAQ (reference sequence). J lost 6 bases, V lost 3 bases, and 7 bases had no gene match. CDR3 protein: CASSLGDRESDTQYF. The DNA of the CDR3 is TGTGCCAGCAGCTTGGGGGACAGGGAATCTGATACGCAGTATTTT.

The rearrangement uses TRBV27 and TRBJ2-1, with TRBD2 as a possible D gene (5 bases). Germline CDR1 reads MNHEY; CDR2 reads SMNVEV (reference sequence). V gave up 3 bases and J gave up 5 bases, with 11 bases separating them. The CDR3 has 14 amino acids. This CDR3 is CASSFVGLNNEQFF. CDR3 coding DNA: TGTGCCAGCAGTTTTGTCGGACTCAACAATGAGCAGTTCTTC.

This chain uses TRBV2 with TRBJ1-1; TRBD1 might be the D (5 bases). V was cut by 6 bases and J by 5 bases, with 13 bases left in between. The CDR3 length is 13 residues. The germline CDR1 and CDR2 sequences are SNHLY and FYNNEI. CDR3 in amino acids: CASRVGTGTEAFF. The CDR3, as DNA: TGTGCCAGCAGGGTTGGGACTGGTACTGAAGCTTTCTTT.

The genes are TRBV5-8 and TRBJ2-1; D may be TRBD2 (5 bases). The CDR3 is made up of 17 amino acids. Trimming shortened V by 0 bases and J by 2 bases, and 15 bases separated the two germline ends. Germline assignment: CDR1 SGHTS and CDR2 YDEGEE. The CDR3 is CASSLDEGYGAYNEQFF. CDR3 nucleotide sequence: TGTGCCAGCAGCTTGGATGAAGGGTACGGGGCCTACAATGAGCAGTTCTTC.

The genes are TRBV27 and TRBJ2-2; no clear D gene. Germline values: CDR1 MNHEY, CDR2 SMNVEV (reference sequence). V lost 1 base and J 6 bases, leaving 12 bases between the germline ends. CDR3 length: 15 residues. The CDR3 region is CASSLYSGNAGELFF. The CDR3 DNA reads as TGTGCCAGCAGTTTATACTCCGGTAACGCCGGGGAGCTGTTTTTT.

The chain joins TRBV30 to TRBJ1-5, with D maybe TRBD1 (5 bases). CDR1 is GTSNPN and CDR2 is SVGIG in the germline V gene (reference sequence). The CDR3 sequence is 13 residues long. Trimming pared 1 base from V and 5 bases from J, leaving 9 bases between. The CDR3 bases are TGTGCCTGGAGTGCCCTAGGGGATCAGCCCCAGCATTTT. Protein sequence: CAWSALGDQPQHF.

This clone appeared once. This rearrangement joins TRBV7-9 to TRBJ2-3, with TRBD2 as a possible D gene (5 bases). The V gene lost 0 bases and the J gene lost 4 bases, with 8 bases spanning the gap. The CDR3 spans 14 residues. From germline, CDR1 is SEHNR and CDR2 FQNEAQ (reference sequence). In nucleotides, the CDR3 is TGTGCCAGCAGCTTAGCGGAAGCGGCAGATACGCAGTATTTT. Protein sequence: CASSLAEAADTQYF.

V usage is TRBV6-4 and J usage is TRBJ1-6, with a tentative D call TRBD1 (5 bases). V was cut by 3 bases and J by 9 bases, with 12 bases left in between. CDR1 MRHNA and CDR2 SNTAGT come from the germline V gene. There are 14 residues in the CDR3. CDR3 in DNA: TGTGCCAGCAGTGAGGCCACCCAGGGTTCACCCCTCCACTTT. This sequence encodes CASSEATQGSPLHF.

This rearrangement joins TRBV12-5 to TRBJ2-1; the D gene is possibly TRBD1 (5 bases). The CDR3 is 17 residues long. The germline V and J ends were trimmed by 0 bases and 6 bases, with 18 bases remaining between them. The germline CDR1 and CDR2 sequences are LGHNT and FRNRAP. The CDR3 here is CASGLVFPTQGGNEQFF. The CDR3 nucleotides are TGTGCTAGTGGTTTGGTATTTCCGACGCAGGGCGGCAATGAGCAGTTCTTC.

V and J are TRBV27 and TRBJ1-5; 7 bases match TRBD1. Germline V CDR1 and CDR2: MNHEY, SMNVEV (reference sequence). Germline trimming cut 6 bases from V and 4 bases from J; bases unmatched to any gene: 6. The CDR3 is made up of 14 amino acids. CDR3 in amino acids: CASSLTGLNQPQHF. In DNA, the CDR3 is TGTGCCAGCAGCCTGACAGGGCTGAATCAGCCCCAGCATTTT.

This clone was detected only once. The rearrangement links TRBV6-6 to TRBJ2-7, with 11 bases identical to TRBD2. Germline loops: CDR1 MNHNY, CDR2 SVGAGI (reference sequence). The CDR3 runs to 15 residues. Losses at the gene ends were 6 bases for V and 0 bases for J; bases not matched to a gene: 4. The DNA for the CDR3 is TGTGCCAGCAGCCAACTAGCGGGAGTCTCCTACGAGCAGTACGTC. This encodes CASSQLAGVSYEQYV.

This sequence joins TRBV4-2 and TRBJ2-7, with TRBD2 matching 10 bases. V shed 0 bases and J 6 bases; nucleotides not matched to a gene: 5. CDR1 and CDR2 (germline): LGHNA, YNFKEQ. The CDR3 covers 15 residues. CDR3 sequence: CASSQEAGGPGEQYF. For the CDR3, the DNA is TGTGCCAGCAGCCAAGAAGCGGGGGGGCCGGGCGAGCAGTACTTC.

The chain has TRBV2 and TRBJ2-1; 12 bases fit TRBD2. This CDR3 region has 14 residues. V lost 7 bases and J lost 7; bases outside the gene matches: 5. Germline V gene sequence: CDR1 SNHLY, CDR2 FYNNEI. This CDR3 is CASIGLAGRNEQFF. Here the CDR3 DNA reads TGTGCCAGCATTGGACTAGCGGGACGAAATGAGCAGTTCTTC.

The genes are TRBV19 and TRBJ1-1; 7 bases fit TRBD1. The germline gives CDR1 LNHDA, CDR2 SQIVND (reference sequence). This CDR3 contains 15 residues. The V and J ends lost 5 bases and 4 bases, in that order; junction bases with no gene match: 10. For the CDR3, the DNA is TGTGCCAGTAGTCGGGAACAGGGGACGGGCACTGAAGCTTTCTTT. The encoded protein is CASSREQGTGTEAFF.

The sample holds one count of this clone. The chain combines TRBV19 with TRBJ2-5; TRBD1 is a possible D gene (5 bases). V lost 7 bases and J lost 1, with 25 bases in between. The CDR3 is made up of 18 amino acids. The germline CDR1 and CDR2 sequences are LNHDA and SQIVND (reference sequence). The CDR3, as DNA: TGTGCCAGTAATACAGAGGACACTAAAGCTAAAATCCAAGAGACCCAGTACTTC. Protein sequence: CASNTEDTKAKIQETQYF.

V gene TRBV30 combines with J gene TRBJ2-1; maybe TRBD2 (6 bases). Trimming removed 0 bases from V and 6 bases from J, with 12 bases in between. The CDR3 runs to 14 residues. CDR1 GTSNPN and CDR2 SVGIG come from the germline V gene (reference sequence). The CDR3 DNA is TGTGCCTGGAGTGTGGGCGGGGCAATCAATGAGCAGTTCTTC. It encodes CAWSVGGAINEQFF.

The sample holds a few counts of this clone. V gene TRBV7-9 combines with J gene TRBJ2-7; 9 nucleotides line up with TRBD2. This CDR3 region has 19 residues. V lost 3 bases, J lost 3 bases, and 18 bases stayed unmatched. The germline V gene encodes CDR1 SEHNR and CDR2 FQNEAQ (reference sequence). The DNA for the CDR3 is TGTGCCAGCAGCTTTAGCACCAACGTCCAAGCGGGAGGATTCTACGAGCAGTACGTC. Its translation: CASSFSTNVQAGGFYEQYV.

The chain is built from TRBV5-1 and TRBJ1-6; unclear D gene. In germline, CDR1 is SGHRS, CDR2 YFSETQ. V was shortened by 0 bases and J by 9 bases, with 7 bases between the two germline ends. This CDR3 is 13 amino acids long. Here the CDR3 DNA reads TGCGCCAGCAGCTTGGCGTCGGGTTCACCCCTCCACTTT. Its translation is CASSLASGSPLHF.

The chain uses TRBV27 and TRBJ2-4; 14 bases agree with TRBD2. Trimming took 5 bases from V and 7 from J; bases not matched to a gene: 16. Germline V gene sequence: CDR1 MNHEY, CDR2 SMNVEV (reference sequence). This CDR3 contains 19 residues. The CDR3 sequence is CASSPFPGLAGGAANIQYF. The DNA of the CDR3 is TGTGCCAGCAGTCCGTTCCCCGGACTAGCGGGAGGTGCGGCGAACATTCAGTACTTC.

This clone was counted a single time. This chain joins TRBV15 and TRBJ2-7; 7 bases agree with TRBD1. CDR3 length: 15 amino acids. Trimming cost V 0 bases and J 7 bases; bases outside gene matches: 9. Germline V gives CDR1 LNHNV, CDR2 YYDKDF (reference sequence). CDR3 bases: TGTGCCACCAGCAGAGATCGACAGGGCTACTGGGAGCAGTACTTC. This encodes CATSRDRQGYWEQYF.

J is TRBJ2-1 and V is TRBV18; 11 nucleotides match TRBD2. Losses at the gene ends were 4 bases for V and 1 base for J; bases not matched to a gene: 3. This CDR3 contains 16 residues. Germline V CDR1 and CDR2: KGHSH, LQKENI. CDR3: CASSLSSGGSYNEQFF. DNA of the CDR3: TGTGCCAGCTCACTATCTAGCGGGGGGTCCTACAATGAGCAGTTCTTC.

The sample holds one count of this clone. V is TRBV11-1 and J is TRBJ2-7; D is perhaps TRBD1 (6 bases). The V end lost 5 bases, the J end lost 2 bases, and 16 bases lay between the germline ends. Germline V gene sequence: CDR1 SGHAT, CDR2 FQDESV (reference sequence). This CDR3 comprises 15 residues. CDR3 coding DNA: TGTGCCAGCAGCCGAGAAAGGGGGAGAACCTACGAGCAGTACTTC. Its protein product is CASSRERGRTYEQYF.

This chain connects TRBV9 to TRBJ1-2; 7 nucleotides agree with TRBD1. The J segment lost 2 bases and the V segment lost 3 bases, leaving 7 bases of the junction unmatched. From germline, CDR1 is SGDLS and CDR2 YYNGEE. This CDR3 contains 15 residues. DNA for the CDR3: TGTGCCAGCAGCGCCCCGGCAGGGGGGAACTATGGCTACACCTTC. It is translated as CASSAPAGGNYGYTF.

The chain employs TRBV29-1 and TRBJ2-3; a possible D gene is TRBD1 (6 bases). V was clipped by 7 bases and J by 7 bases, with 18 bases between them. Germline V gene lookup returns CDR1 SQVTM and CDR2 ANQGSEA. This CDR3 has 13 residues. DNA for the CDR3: TGCAGCGCCGGGTCCCAGGGGCCGCATACGCAGTATTTT. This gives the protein CSAGSQGPHTQYF.

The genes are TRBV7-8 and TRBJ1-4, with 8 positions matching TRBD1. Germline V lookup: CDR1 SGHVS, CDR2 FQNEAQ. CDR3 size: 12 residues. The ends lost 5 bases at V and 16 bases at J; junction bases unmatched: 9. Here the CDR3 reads CASSPRTGWPFF. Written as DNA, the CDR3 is TGTGCCAGCAGCCCTAGGACAGGGTGGCCGTTTTTT.

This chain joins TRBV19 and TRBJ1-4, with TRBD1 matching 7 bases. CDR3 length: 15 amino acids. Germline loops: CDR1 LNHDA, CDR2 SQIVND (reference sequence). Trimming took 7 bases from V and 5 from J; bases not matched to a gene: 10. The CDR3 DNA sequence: TGTGCCAGTAAGGGGGCGGTAGTGACAAATGAAAAACTGTTTTTT. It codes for CASKGAVVTNEKLFF. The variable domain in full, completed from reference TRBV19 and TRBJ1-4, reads DGGITQSPKYLFRKEGQNVTLSCEQNLNHDAMYWYRQDPGQGLRLIYYSQIVNDFQKGDIAEGYSVSREKKESFPLTVTSAQKNPTAFYLCASKGAVVTNEKLFFGSGTQLSVL.

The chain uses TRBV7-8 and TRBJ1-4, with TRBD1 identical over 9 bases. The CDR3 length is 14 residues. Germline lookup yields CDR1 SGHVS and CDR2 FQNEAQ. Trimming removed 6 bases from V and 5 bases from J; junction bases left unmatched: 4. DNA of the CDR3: TGTGCCAGCAGATCGGGACAGGGAAATGAAAAACTGTTTTTT. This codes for CASRSGQGNEKLFF.

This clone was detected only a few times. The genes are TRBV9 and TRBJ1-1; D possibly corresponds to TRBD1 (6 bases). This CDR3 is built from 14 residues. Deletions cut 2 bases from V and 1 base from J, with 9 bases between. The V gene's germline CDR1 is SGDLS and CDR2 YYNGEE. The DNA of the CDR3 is TGTGCCAGCAGCGTGGGGGGGGCGAACACTGAAGCTTTCTTT. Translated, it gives CASSVGGANTEAFF.

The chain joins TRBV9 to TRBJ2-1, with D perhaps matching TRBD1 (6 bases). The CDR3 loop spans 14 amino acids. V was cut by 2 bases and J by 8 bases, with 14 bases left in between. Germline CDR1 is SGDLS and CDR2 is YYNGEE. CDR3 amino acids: CASSVLGGVDEQFF. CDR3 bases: TGTGCCAGCAGCGTCCTAGGGGGAGTAGATGAGCAGTTCTTC.

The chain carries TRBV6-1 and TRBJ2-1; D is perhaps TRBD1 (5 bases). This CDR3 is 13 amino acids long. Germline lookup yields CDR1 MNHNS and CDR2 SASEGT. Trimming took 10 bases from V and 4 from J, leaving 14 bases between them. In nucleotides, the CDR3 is TGTGCCACCAGGACGGACACTTACAATGAGCAGTTCTTC. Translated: CATRTDTYNEQFF.